Sequencing of this T cell receptor (beta chain) was carried out in a study of blood T cell repertoires in COVID-19. Study at large: COVID-19 samples collected from the United States, Italy and Spain covered acute and convalescent phases. From T cells, B-cell-depleted T cells, or PBMCs came the material, which was cDNA or gDNA.

This CDR3 is 20 amino acids long. V gave up 1 base and J gave up 0 bases; unmatched junction bases: 11. From germline, CDR1 is MGHRA and CDR2 YSYEKL. TCRdb's table, derived via immunoSEQ multiplex PCR, lists solely in-frame clones and lacks some. The sample lists about 39,000 clones, around 85% occurring once. The receptor's source is a man aged 35 to 55 with active COVID-19. The V call is TRBV4-1, the J call TRBJ2-2, with 10 positions matching TRBD1. Sequenced input: peripheral blood. The CDR3 loop is CASSQADRGSHDPNTGELFF. The DNA of the CDR3 is TGCGCCAGCAGCCAAGCGGACAGGGGGTCCCATGATCCGAACACCGGGGAGCTGTTTTTT.